A selection of T cell receptor beta chains follows, all from one sample in a study of T cells after yellow fever vaccination. TCRdb recomputed calls from the 5' RACE reads with MiXCR, one row per CDR3 protein. Seen here are roughly 500,000 distinct CDR3 sequences, roughly 21% observed once, and the top ten hold roughly an eighth. The material sequenced was PBMCs, taken 15 days after the yellow fever booster vaccination. All receptors come from a man aged 25-40 years who received the YFV17D yellow fever vaccine. Both conserved end residues are part of each CDR3.

v_gene: TRBV29-1; j_gene: TRBJ1-5; len: 12; CDR3aa: CSVVSGNQPQHF
v_gene: TRBV6-5; j_gene: TRBJ1-2; len: 14; CDR3aa: CASSYSTGGYGYTF
v_gene: TRBV7-3; j_gene: TRBJ2-1; len: 15; CDR3aa: CASSLTTDYNGEQFF
v_gene: TRBV20-1; j_gene: TRBJ2-3; len: 13; CDR3aa: CSASPNIADTQYF
v_gene: TRBV9; j_gene: TRBJ1-2; len: 15; CDR3aa: CASSERDSQNYGYTF
v_gene: TRBV6-2/TRBV6-3; j_gene: TRBJ2-7; len: 12; CDR3aa: CASSYGRIEQYF
v_gene: TRBV12-3/TRBV12-4; j_gene: TRBJ2-1; len: 14; CDR3aa: CASSLLAEDNEQFF
v_gene: TRBV5-5; j_gene: TRBJ2-3; len: 14; CDR3aa: CASSLAGDADTQYF
v_gene: TRBV20-1; j_gene: TRBJ2-2; len: 14; CDR3aa: CSARPGQGAGELFF
v_gene: TRBV15; j_gene: TRBJ2-1; len: 14; CDR3aa: CATSRGLANNEQFF
v_gene: TRBV7-2; j_gene: TRBJ2-7; len: 17; CDR3aa: CASSRASGSLGVREQYF
v_gene: TRBV7-2; j_gene: TRBJ2-1; len: 15; CDR3aa: CASTQGGLAINEQFF
v_gene: TRBV12-3/TRBV12-4; j_gene: TRBJ2-1; len: 13; CDR3aa: CASGLAGVPSQFF
v_gene: TRBV5-1; j_gene: TRBJ2-1; len: 17; CDR3aa: CASSLGLAGGNYNEQFF
v_gene: TRBV5-1; j_gene: TRBJ2-5; len: 14; CDR3aa: CASSSTTSQETQYF
v_gene: TRBV27; j_gene: TRBJ2-2; len: 14; CDR3aa: CASSYAGVTGELFF
v_gene: TRBV14; j_gene: TRBJ2-5; len: 15; CDR3aa: CASSQTTGLGETQYF
v_gene: TRBV2; j_gene: TRBJ2-2; len: 14; CDR3aa: CASRAQGSSGELFF
v_gene: TRBV4-3; j_gene: TRBJ2-1; len: 13; CDR3aa: CASSQLVSGASVF
v_gene: TRBV7-9; j_gene: TRBJ2-3; len: 17; CDR3aa: CASSLPGLAGYVDTQYF
v_gene: TRBV29-1; j_gene: TRBJ2-7; len: 11; CDR3aa: CSVDSSDEQYF
v_gene: TRBV20-1; j_gene: TRBJ2-7; len: 15; CDR3aa: CSAVLAGGPGYEQYF
v_gene: TRBV19; j_gene: TRBJ2-3; len: 13; CDR3aa: CASSAQSVDTQYF
v_gene: TRBV5-8; j_gene: TRBJ2-3; len: 15; CDR3aa: CASSVGTGGWGTQYF
v_gene: TRBV27; j_gene: TRBJ1-5; len: 15; CDR3aa: CASSLSGTGVQPQHF
v_gene: TRBV6-1; j_gene: TRBJ2-3; len: 15; CDR3aa: CASGPLAGGTDTQYF
v_gene: TRBV7-9; j_gene: TRBJ2-7; len: 13; CDR3aa: CASVAGFPYEQYF
v_gene: TRBV9; j_gene: TRBJ2-5; len: 15; CDR3aa: CASSVGPSGSETQYF
v_gene: TRBV20-1; j_gene: TRBJ2-1; len: 15; CDR3aa: CSAPWGLAAYNEQFF
v_gene: TRBV29-1; j_gene: TRBJ1-2; len: 15; CDR3aa: CSVLSSGLEDYGYTF
v_gene: TRBV29-1; j_gene: TRBJ2-2; len: 16; CDR3aa: CSVEARLAGGAGELFF
v_gene: TRBV5-5; j_gene: TRBJ2-7; len: 15; CDR3aa: CASSSGPNLSYEQYF
v_gene: TRBV6-2/TRBV6-3; j_gene: TRBJ1-1; len: 11; CDR3aa: CASKRYTEAFF
v_gene: TRBV20-1; j_gene: TRBJ2-3; len: 14; CDR3aa: CSARDPLVGDTQYF
v_gene: TRBV27; j_gene: TRBJ2-1; len: 14; CDR3aa: CASSKDRVYNEQFF
v_gene: TRBV7-2; j_gene: TRBJ2-7; len: 14; CDR3aa: CASSLAGGASEQYF
v_gene: TRBV18; j_gene: TRBJ1-5; len: 13; CDR3aa: CASSDGVNQPQHF
v_gene: TRBV29-1; j_gene: TRBJ1-6; len: 13; CDR3aa: CSVQQGRNSPLHF
v_gene: TRBV12-3/TRBV12-4; j_gene: TRBJ2-3; len: 15; CDR3aa: CASSLTGGGTDTQYF
v_gene: TRBV12-3/TRBV12-4; j_gene: TRBJ2-7; len: 14; CDR3aa: CASSPDRVSYEQYF